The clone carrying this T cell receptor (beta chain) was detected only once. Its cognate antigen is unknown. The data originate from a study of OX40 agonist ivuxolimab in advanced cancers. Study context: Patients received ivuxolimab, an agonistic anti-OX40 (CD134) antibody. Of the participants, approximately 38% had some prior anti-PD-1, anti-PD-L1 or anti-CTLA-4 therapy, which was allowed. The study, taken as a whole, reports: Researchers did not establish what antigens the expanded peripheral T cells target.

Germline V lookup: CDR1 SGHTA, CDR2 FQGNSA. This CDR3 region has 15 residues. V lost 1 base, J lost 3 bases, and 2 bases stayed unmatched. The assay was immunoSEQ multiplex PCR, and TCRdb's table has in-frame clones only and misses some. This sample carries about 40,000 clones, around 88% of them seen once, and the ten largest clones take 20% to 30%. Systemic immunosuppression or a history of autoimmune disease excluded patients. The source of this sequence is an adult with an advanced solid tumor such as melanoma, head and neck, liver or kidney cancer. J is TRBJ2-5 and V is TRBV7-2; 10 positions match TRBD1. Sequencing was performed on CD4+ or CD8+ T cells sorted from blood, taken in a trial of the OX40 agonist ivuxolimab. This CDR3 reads CASSLGTGGEETQYF. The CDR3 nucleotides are TGTGCCAGCAGCTTAGGGACAGGGGGTGAAGAGACCCAGTACTTC.